One sample yielded the 23 T cell receptor beta chains listed below, sequenced in a study of T-cell memory formation after mild COVID-19. TCRdb reprocessed the 5' RACE reads via MiXCR and lists one record per CDR3 protein. Among hundreds of thousands of distinct CDR3 sequences listed, roughly 24% were seen once. Sequencing was done on a sample of PBMCs or a T cell subset sorted from them (not recorded which). These receptors were collected from an adult woman who had mild COVID-19 (a few samples of this study predate the infection). Cell type and time point are not known.

V gene TRBV15 combines with J gene TRBJ2-7; tentatively, D is TRBD2 (7 bases). Trimming pared 4 bases from V and 8 bases from J, leaving 18 bases between. CDR1 is LNHNV, CDR2 YYDKDF, per germline (reference sequence). CDR3 size: 14 residues. The CDR3 nucleotides read TGTGCCACCAGCACGACCACAGGGACTACCAAGCAGTACTTC. It specifies CATSTTTGTTKQYF.

This rearrangement joins TRBV5-1 to TRBJ2-1; TRBD1 matches at 7 bases. This CDR3 is built from 15 residues. V trimming: 0 bases; J trimming: 4 bases; junction bases outside the gene matches: 4. Germline V gene sequence: CDR1 SGHRS, CDR2 YFSETQ. CDR3 nucleotides: TGCGCCAGCAGCTTGGGGGCGACAGGGTACAATGAGCAGTTCTTC. Translation gives CASSLGATGYNEQFF.

J is TRBJ1-1 and V is TRBV14; D perhaps matches TRBD1 (6 bases). V was shortened by 7 bases and J by 1 base, with 10 bases between the two germline ends. Germline V gene lookup returns CDR1 SGHDN and CDR2 FVKESK. The length of the CDR3 is 13 residues. The CDR3 sequence is CASTPGQNTEAFF. In DNA form, the CDR3 reads TGTGCCAGCACTCCGGGACAGAACACTGAAGCTTTCTTT.

This clonotype was counted a few times. The chain recombines TRBV29-1 with TRBJ2-3; the match to TRBD1 covers 9 bases. The length of the CDR3 is 15 residues. In germline, CDR1 is SQVTM, CDR2 ANQGSEA. The trim removed 0 bases at V and 3 bases at J, leaving 4 bases unmatched. The CDR3 reads CSVEDGTGQTDTQYF. The CDR3 DNA follows: TGCAGCGTTGAAGATGGGACAGGGCAGACAGATACGCAGTATTTT.

V is TRBV11-1 and J is TRBJ2-2, with a tentative D call TRBD2 (5 bases). Trimming pared 0 bases from V and 7 bases from J, leaving 9 bases between. This CDR3 has 14 amino acids. The germline V gene encodes CDR1 SGHAT and CDR2 FQDESV (reference sequence). The CDR3 DNA sequence: TGTGCCAGCAGCTTAGCGCCAGCGGTCGGGGAGCTGTTTTTT. It codes for CASSLAPAVGELFF.

This rearrangement joins TRBV15 to TRBJ2-5; TRBD2 agrees at 10 bases. V shed 6 bases, J shed 3 bases, and the junction held 1 base outside the gene matches. Germline V gene lookup returns CDR1 LNHNV and CDR2 YYDKDF (reference sequence). This CDR3 is 13 amino acids long. CDR3 nucleotide sequence: TGTGCCACCAGGGGGACTAGCGAAGAGACCCAGTACTTC. Its translation is CATRGTSEETQYF.

This chain connects TRBV12-3 or TRBV12-4 to TRBJ1-3, with a possible D match to TRBD1 (5 bases). The V end lost 3 bases, the J end lost 8 bases, and 14 bases lay between the germline ends. The CDR3 loop spans 14 amino acids. CDR3 nucleotide sequence: TGTGCCAGCAGTTTGGGGGGAATCTTAGACACCATATATTTT. It translates to CASSLGGILDTIYF.

Details on this clonotype: The junction does not match germline at one end; this may be a read error. V gene TRBV5-1 combines with J gene TRBJ2-5, with D hard to call. This CDR3 comprises 16 residues. CDR1 is SGHRS and CDR2 is YFSETQ in the germline V gene. The CDR3 DNA reads as TGCGCCAGCACCTTGGACCTTGATACACTTCAAGAGACCCAGTACTTC. It specifies CASTLDLDTLQETQYF.

In its sample, this clonotype was seen a few times. The V and J genes are TRBV10-3 and TRBJ2-1; D gene unclear. Trimming stripped 11 bases from V and 2 bases from J, with 16 bases between. Germline CDR1 and CDR2: ENHRY and SYGVKD. The CDR3 has 14 amino acids. The CDR3 spells CAATTPTAYNEQFF. Written as DNA, the CDR3 is TGTGCCGCGACCACTCCGACCGCCTACAATGAGCAGTTCTTC.

This clonotype has ten or more counts. The J gene is TRBJ2-1, the V gene TRBV4-1; 12 nucleotides agree with TRBD2. This CDR3 region has 16 residues. Looked up from germline, CDR1 is MGHRA and CDR2 is YSYEKL. V dropped 0 bases and J dropped 3; count of bases not matched to a gene: 0. The CDR3 loop reads CASSQELAGGYNEQFF. CDR3 sequence (DNA): TGCGCCAGCAGCCAAGAACTAGCGGGGGGCTACAATGAGCAGTTCTTC.

This clonotype appeared a few times. The rearrangement joins TRBV2 to TRBJ1-2; the D gene is possibly TRBD1 (6 bases). CDR3 size: 14 residues. Germline loops: CDR1 SNHLY, CDR2 FYNNEI. Trimming cost V 6 bases and J 6 bases, with 17 bases left between them. This CDR3 is CASSHNRDEHGYTF. For the CDR3, the DNA is TGTGCCAGCAGCCATAACAGGGATGAACATGGCTACACCTTC.

This chain joins TRBV14 and TRBJ2-3; 7 bases agree with TRBD2. V lost 2 bases to trimming and J lost 3 bases; unmatched junction nucleotides: 5. The CDR3 length is 15 residues. Germline V lookup: CDR1 SGHDN, CDR2 FVKESK. The CDR3 protein is CASSQLGLRTDTQYF. CDR3 nucleotide sequence: TGTGCCAGCAGCCAACTGGGACTAAGGACAGATACGCAGTATTTT.

This clonotype was recorded many times. The CDR3 protein is CASTPTGNTEAFF. The CDR3 bases are TGCGCCAGCACCCCGACAGGGAACACTGAAGCTTTCTTT. The chain links TRBV5-1 to TRBJ1-1; TRBD1 is a possible D gene (6 bases). CDR1 is SGHRS and CDR2 is YFSETQ in the germline V gene. The length of the CDR3 is 13 residues. V was clipped by 6 bases and J by 1 base, with 10 bases between them.

The table lists this clonotype with a few counts. The CDR3 bases are TGTGCCAGCAGTCCCACGTTAGCGGGATTTGGGGAGACCCAGTACTTC. Translated, it gives CASSPTLAGFGETQYF. The chain combines TRBV27 with TRBJ2-5; 8 bases map to TRBD2. Germline V gene sequence: CDR1 MNHEY, CDR2 SMNVEV (reference sequence). The CDR3 length is 16 residues. V shed 5 bases, J shed 5 bases, and the junction held 13 bases outside the gene matches.

The chain uses TRBV29-1 and TRBJ2-7; the match to TRBD1 covers 9 bases. CDR3 length: 12 amino acids. After removal of 3 bases from V and 7 bases from J, the junction contained 4 bases not matched to a gene. Germline-derived CDR1 and CDR2 are SQVTM and ANQGSEA. CDR3 in DNA: TGCAGCGTTGAGGGGACAGGGCCGGAGCAGTACTTC. The encoded protein is CSVEGTGPEQYF.

V usage is TRBV14 and J usage is TRBJ2-1, with TRBD1 matching over 7 bases. The V gene end was trimmed by 4 bases and the J gene end by 9 bases; junction bases not matched to a gene: 6. CDR1 SGHDN and CDR2 FVKESK come from the germline V gene. This CDR3 has 13 residues. The CDR3 spells CASSLGGRSEQFF. The CDR3 region has the DNA TGTGCCAGCAGCCTAGGGGGCCGAAGTGAGCAGTTCTTC.

This clonotype was seen a handful of times. This chain uses TRBV12-3 or TRBV12-4 with TRBJ2-7; a weak D match, TRBD1 (6 bases). Trimming pared 5 bases from V and 5 bases from J, leaving 16 bases between. CDR3 size: 14 residues. CDR3 residues: CASSLGTGFDEQYF. Written as DNA, the CDR3 is TGTGCCAGCAGTCTAGGTACAGGGTTCGACGAGCAGTACTTC.

This clonotype was counted ten times or more. The chain recombines TRBV30 with TRBJ2-5; weak D call: TRBD2 (5 bases). Looked up from germline, CDR1 is GTSNPN and CDR2 is SVGIG (reference sequence). V gave up 2 bases and J gave up 2 bases, with 12 bases separating them. The CDR3 extends over 14 amino acids. CDR3 DNA sequence: TGTGCCTGGAGTACTTCGGACTTGCAAGAGACCCAGTACTTC. Its protein product is CAWSTSDLQETQYF.

This clonotype was seen at least ten times. The chain recombines TRBV9 with TRBJ2-1; 12 bases agree with TRBD2. With 5 bases clipped from V and 9 bases from J, the junction kept 9 bases outside the gene matches. Germline V lookup: CDR1 SGDLS, CDR2 YYNGEE. The CDR3 is 15 residues long. The CDR3 DNA sequence: TGTGCCAGCAGGTTAGGGGCTAGCGGGAGGGGTGAGCAGTTCTTC. Its translation is CASRLGASGRGEQFF.

CDR3 protein: CSAVSGITYGYTF. Here the CDR3 DNA reads TGCAGTGCCGTGTCAGGGATCACCTATGGCTACACCTTC. The chain couples TRBV20-1 to TRBJ1-2; tentatively, D is TRBD1 (5 bases). The CDR3 sequence is 13 residues long. Per germline, CDR1 DFQATT and CDR2 SNEGSKA (reference sequence). V gave up 6 bases and J gave up 4 bases, with 15 bases separating them.

The chain carries TRBV11-2 and TRBJ1-1, with 8 bases lining up with TRBD1. V gave up 3 bases and J gave up 2 bases; unmatched junction bases: 5. Per the germline V gene, CDR1 is SGHAT and CDR2 is FQNNGV. The CDR3 has 15 residues. This CDR3 reads CASSFRQGSNTEAFF. The CDR3 region has the DNA TGTGCCAGCAGCTTTAGACAGGGGAGTAACACTGAAGCTTTCTTT.

This clonotype has just a few counts. The chain uses TRBV14 and TRBJ2-1; D is undetermined. Trimming cost V 1 base and J 4 bases, with 8 bases left between them. This CDR3 region has 14 residues. Germline CDR1 SGHDN, CDR2 FVKESK. Here the CDR3 reads CASSQGRRYNEQFF. The CDR3, as DNA: TGTGCCAGCAGCCAAGGTCGGAGATACAATGAGCAGTTCTTC.

The J gene is TRBJ1-1, the V gene TRBV5-1; weak D call: TRBD1 (5 bases). The CDR3 is 13 residues long. Trimming removed 0 bases at V and 7 bases at J, with 10 bases between. Germline loops: CDR1 SGHRS, CDR2 YFSETQ. In nucleotides, the CDR3 is TGCGCCAGCAGCTTGGACAGGTATCGTGAAGCTTTCTTT. This codes for CASSLDRYREAFF.